This is a list of T cell receptor beta chains from one sample in a study of monozygotic twins with inflammatory bowel disease. TCRdb processed the 5' RACE reads again and assigns one entry to each CDR3 protein, with no DNA. The sample totals about 420,000 distinct CDR3 sequences. The sequenced sample was blood. These receptors originate from a human donor with ulcerative colitis or Crohn's disease, or a healthy co-twin of an affected twin (not recorded which). Both conserved end residues are part of each CDR3. Each record gives: V gene, CDR3 length, J gene, CDR3 protein.

TRBV10-3	16	TRBJ1-4	CATQATGGPTNEKLFF
TRBV9	15	TRBJ2-7	CASSVAAGTPSEQYF
TRBV18	11	TRBJ2-1	CASSYRGEQFF
TRBV5-1	15	TRBJ1-1	CASSLNLDRDTEAFF
TRBV5-1	16	TRBJ2-3	CASSWTGGIYTDTQYF
TRBV20-1	12	TRBJ1-5	CSARVADQPQHF
TRBV20-1	14	TRBJ1-1	CSAGNPGRKTEAFF
TRBV7-9	16	TRBJ2-1	CASSPGLREPYNEQFF
TRBV5-1	16	TRBJ1-5	CASSFGPGVSNQPQHF
TRBV7-9	14	TRBJ2-1	CASSLILAANEQFF
TRBV7-2	16	TRBJ1-4	CASSLVRTDLNEKLFF
TRBV11-2	16	TRBJ2-1	CASSFKSGGNYNEQFF
TRBV5-1	13	TRBJ2-1	CASTAFSFNEQFF
TRBV5-5	15	TRBJ2-7	CASSLGDRVIYEQYF
TRBV30	15	TRBJ1-2	CAWIPSSTANYGYTF
TRBV5-1	15	TRBJ2-3	CASSFGRERTDTQYF
TRBV28	15	TRBJ2-1	CASSSRGSWGNEQFF
TRBV7-2	15	TRBJ2-3	CASSLGGLAGDTQYF
TRBV5-5	12	TRBJ2-1	CASSLTVFGQFF
TRBV6-2/TRBV6-3	16	TRBJ2-6	CASSFKVRAGANVLTF
TRBV7-3	13	TRBJ2-2	CASSLSTTGELFF
TRBV11-1	14	TRBJ1-1	CASSLNLVNTEAFF
TRBV10-2	14	TRBJ2-1	CASSAGSSYNEQFF
TRBV5-1	16	TRBJ2-2	CASSSGQGANTGELFF
TRBV29-1	14	TRBJ1-1	CSVVKGGGGTEAFF
TRBV7-2	13	TRBJ1-1	CASSLESETEAFF
TRBV5-1	13	TRBJ2-3	CASSLAGEDTQYF
TRBV18	13	TRBJ1-4	CASWGATNEKLFF
TRBV24-1	16	TRBJ1-4	CATSDFGTGLNEKLFF
TRBV20-1	16	TRBJ2-3	CSARDASGGSTDTQYF
TRBV2	12	TRBJ2-1	CASSETGQGTFF
TRBV3-1	16	TRBJ2-3	CASSQWGLGETDTQYF
TRBV5-1	15	TRBJ2-6	CASRPVLSGANVLTF
TRBV7-9	12	TRBJ1-2	CASSLRRDGYTF
TRBV6-1	18	TRBJ2-1	CASTDAVRGLFLVNEQFF
TRBV4-2	14	TRBJ2-7	CASSPGHQSYEQYF
TRBV10-3	12	TRBJ2-1	CAISESRYEQFF
TRBV11-3	15	TRBJ2-7	CASSLVLADSYEQYF
TRBV7-8	15	TRBJ2-1	CASSWEFGAGGEQFF
TRBV21-1	16	TRBJ2-4	CARAGQGGNGKNIQYF
TRBV12-3/TRBV12-4	13	TRBJ2-5	CASNSQGRETQYF
TRBV5-4	16	TRBJ2-3	CASSHNLAGMSDTQYF
TRBV7-2	13	TRBJ1-5	CASSLGHGQPQHF
TRBV20-1	13	TRBJ1-5	CSAEDRGQRPQHF
TRBV7-9	14	TRBJ1-1	CASSIPGLNPEAFF